This TCR beta chain was identified in a study of blood T cell repertoires in COVID-19. About the research overall: Sites in the United States, Italy and Spain provided acute and convalescent COVID-19 samples. PBMCs, B-cell-depleted T cells, or T cells were the source of the cDNA or gDNA that made up the material.

This clone was picked up one time. The identical CDR3 is also encoded by other nucleotide sequences in the sample. Germline V CDR1 and CDR2: MNHEY, SMNVEV (reference sequence). V shed 0 bases and J shed 4 bases, with 9 bases lying between them. The CDR3 is made up of 14 amino acids. Repertoires were generated with immunoSEQ multiplex PCR, while TCRdb's copy carries only in-frame clones and drops some. The sample consists of about 250,000 clones, approximately 84% of them appearing once. In assigning cohorts, the study relied on participant-reported clinical history. The chain joins TRBV27 to TRBJ1-2; weak D call: TRBD1 (6 bases). The sample was PBMCs or T cells enriched from blood (not recorded which). This TCR was sampled from a man aged 40-49 years who had recovered from COVID-19. Here the CDR3 DNA reads TGTGCCAGCAGTTTATCGCCAGGGGTCTATGGCTACACCTTC. It specifies CASSLSPGVYGYTF.